The subject of this entry is one T cell receptor beta chain. As yet, its antigen is unknown. When sampled, the donors appeared nominally healthy, though they likely had unrecorded immune exposures. Germline-derived CDR1 and CDR2 are MNHNS and SASEGT. V was cut by 3 bases and J by 4 bases, with 3 bases left in between. The CDR3 totals 12 residues. The data originate from a study of cytomegalovirus exposure and HLA in healthy donors. The PCR ran on 60 Vbeta and 13 Jbeta primers. The table came from immunoSEQ multiplex PCR; TCRdb's copy has only in-frame clones and leaves some out. The data contain around 67,000 clones, 78% of them singletons. Findings and caveats of the study: In a later analysis, HLA-associated TCR beta chains were more clonally expanded than equally common others. Researchers catalogued approximately 170 TCR beta chains as cytomegalovirus-associated.

J is TRBJ2-2 and V is TRBV6-1; no reliable D call. The clonotype was recovered from a man between 18 and 29 years old in good health and CMV-seropositive. Sequencing used PBMCs. This chain's CDR3 is CASSESTGELFF. CDR3 nucleotide sequence: TGTGCCAGCAGTGAGAGCACCGGGGAGCTGTTTTTT.